The rows below give T cell receptor beta chains drawn from one sample of a study of technical replicates of blood from a handful of donors. Clones were sequenced by immunoSEQ multiplex PCR, and TCRdb holds only the in-frame ones, with some missing. The sample has tens of thousands of clones, 96% seen once. The source material was T cells isolated from PBMCs. Every receptor here comes from a human donor in good health. Each CDR3 is given with its conserved first and last residue.

TRBV27	TRBJ2-5	CASRTLDREETQYF
TRBV5-6	TRBJ2-5	CASSFAGTSVQETQYF
TRBV7-2	TRBJ1-5	CASSRGRQGNQPQHF
TRBV25-1	TRBJ1-2	CASSDSQVNTF
TRBV15	TRBJ2-3	CATSRDIHTDTQYF
TRBV7-3	TRBJ2-5	CASSLRGGETQYF
TRBV28	TRBJ1-4	CASSVPYIATNEKLFF
TRBV19	TRBJ2-7	CASSIIHRVVEQYF
TRBV6-5	TRBJ1-4	CASSYRTGPNEKLFF
TRBV5-4	TRBJ1-1	CASSFTGNTEAFF
TRBV7-2	TRBJ2-7	CASSPQGTIAYEQYF
TRBV30	TRBJ2-7	CAWSVRNEQYF
TRBV29-1	TRBJ2-7	CSVPIAGEYEQYF
TRBV4-3	TRBJ2-2	CASSLRQGYTGELFF
TRBV9	TRBJ2-1	CASSGQGVTSYNEQFF
TRBV29-1	TRBJ2-7	CSATSGRLEQYF
TRBV5-1	TRBJ2-2	CASSRLAGGPRSGELFF
TRBV28	TRBJ1-2	CASSFSMEGKGYTF
TRBV2	TRBJ1-5	CASSYGTGSQPQHF
TRBV28	TRBJ1-2	CASSPGGPYGYTF
TRBV25-1	TRBJ1-5	CASSEGDSNQPQHF
TRBV9	TRBJ2-1	CASSVEGLAGYNEQFF
TRBV19	TRBJ2-5	CASSRQGRGETQYF
TRBV30	TRBJ1-5	CAWSTGQGGQPQHF
TRBV11-2	TRBJ1-4	CASSSNRGAEKLFF
TRBV28	TRBJ1-1	CASSLRGAGVAFF
TRBV21-1	TRBJ1-1	CASSINGLCNTEAFF
TRBV29-1	TRBJ2-7	CSVESGGAYEQYF
TRBV4-3	TRBJ2-3	CASSYSPGYTDTQYF
TRBV29-1	TRBJ2-1	CSVQRGGFVYNEQFF
TRBV11-3	TRBJ2-3	CASSLVTRTDTQYF
TRBV29-1	TRBJ2-1	CSVEDLTSGSYNEQFF
TRBV30	TRBJ2-7	CAWRRTGAYEQYF
TRBV6-1	TRBJ2-5	CASSETGYETQYF
TRBV7-9	TRBJ1-5	CASSLEGGVRQPQHF
TRBV6-1	TRBJ1-1	CASIGRYTNTEAFF
TRBV6-5	TRBJ2-1	CASSYPEAGEQFF
TRBV5-1	TRBJ2-1	CASNRDRAYNEQFF
TRBV10-3	TRBJ2-7	CAISEGLEQYF
TRBV29-1	TRBJ1-1	CSGGTANTEAFF
TRBV9	TRBJ2-3	CASSRKLTSADTQYF
TRBV6-1	TRBJ1-2	CASSLAVYGYTF
TRBV9	TRBJ2-7	CASSVGAGELGEQYF
TRBV28	TRBJ1-1	CASRSVNTEAFF
TRBV10-2	TRBJ1-1	CASSAERMNTEAFF
TRBV23-1	TRBJ1-4	CASLANRGEKLFF
TRBV20-1	TRBJ2-3	CSARQETQYF
TRBV9	TRBJ2-1	CASSLLNPTRAGDIGEQFF
TRBV4-1	TRBJ1-5	CASSRRQGADLNQPQHF
TRBV11-3	TRBJ1-3	CASSDRGGNTIYF
TRBV5-4	TRBJ2-5	CASSVELGGEETQYF
TRBV11-3	TRBJ2-3	CASSLVGGRDPDTQYF
TRBV14	TRBJ1-1	CASRIQGLNTEAFF